This TCR beta chain was captured in a study of blood T cell repertoires in COVID-19. About the study: COVID-19 samples from acute and convalescent phases originated in the United States, Italy and Spain.

Generated by immunoSEQ multiplex PCR, the TCRdb table keeps only in-frame clones and is missing some. Of 98,000 or so clones in the sample, about 86% are singletons; the top ten hold about an eighth. Trimming took 1 base from V and 6 from J; bases not matched to a gene: 3. The CDR3 covers 14 residues. Germline V gene lookup returns CDR1 KGHDR and CDR2 SFDVKD. This TCR was recovered from a woman in her sixties in a cohort sampled during active or convalescent COVID-19. This chain links TRBV24-1 with TRBJ2-7; 9 bases fit TRBD1. Sequencing was done on a sample of peripheral blood. The CDR3 sequence is CATSDLGTGREQYF. The CDR3 DNA is TGTGCCACCAGTGATTTAGGGACAGGGCGCGAGCAGTACTTC.